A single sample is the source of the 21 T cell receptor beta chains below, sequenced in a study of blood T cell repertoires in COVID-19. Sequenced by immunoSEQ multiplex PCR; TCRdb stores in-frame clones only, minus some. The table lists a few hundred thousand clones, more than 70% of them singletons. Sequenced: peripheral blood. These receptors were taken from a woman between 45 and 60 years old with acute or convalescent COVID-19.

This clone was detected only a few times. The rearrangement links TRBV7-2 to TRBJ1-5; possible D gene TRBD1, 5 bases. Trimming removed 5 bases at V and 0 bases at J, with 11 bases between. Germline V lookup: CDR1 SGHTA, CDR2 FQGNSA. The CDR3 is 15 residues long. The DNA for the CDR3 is TGTGCCAGCAGCGTCAGGGTGAATAGCAATCAGCCCCAGCATTTT. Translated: CASSVRVNSNQPQHF.

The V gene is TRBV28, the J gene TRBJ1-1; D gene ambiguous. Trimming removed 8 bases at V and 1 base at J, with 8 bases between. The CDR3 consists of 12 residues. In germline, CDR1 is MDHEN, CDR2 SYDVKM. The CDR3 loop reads CASGLQNTEAFF. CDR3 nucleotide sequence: TGTGCCAGCGGCCTCCAGAACACTGAAGCTTTCTTT.

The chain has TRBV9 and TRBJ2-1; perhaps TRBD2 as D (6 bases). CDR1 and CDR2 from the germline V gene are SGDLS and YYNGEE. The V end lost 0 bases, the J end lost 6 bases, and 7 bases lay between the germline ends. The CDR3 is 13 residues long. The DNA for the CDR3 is TGTGCCAGCAGCGTAGCACTAGCCAATGAGCAGTTCTTC. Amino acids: CASSVALANEQFF.

The CDR3 sequence: CSVGGSNYGYTF. CDR3 DNA: TGCAGCGTCGGCGGGAGTAACTATGGCTACACCTTC. The chain combines TRBV29-1 with TRBJ1-2; no clear D gene. CDR1 and CDR2 from the germline V gene are SQVTM and ANQGSEA. The CDR3 covers 12 residues. The V end was cut by 6 bases, the J end by 1 base, with 9 bases between.

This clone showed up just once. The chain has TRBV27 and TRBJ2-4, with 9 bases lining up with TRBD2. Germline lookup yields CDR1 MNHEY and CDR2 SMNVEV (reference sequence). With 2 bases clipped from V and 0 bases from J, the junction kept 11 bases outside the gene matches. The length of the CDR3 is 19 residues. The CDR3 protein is CASSLKGLAGRLAKNIQYF. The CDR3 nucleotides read TGTGCCAGCAGTTTAAAAGGGCTAGCGGGACGGTTAGCCAAAAACATTCAGTACTTC.

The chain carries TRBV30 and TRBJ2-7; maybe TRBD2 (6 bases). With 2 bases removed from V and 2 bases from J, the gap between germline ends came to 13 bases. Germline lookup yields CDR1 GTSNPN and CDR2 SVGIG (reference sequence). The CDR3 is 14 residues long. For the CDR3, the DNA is TGTGCCTGGAGTCGCCTGCGGGATGCCTACGAGCAGTACTTC. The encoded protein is CAWSRLRDAYEQYF.

The CDR3 sequence: CASSPRLAGADTGELFF. In nucleotides, the CDR3 is TGTGCCAGCAGTCCCCGACTAGCGGGAGCGGACACCGGGGAGCTGTTTTTT. The J gene is TRBJ2-2, the V gene TRBV27; TRBD2 agrees at 12 bases. The V gene's germline CDR1 is MNHEY and CDR2 SMNVEV (reference sequence). After removal of 5 bases from V and 3 bases from J, the junction contained 7 bases not matched to a gene. The CDR3 runs to 17 residues.

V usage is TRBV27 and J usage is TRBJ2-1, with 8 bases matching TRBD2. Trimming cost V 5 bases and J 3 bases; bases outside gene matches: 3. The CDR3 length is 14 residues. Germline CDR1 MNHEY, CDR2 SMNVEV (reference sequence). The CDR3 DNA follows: TGTGCCAGCAGTCGTAGCGGGGTCTACAATGAGCAGTTCTTC. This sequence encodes CASSRSGVYNEQFF.

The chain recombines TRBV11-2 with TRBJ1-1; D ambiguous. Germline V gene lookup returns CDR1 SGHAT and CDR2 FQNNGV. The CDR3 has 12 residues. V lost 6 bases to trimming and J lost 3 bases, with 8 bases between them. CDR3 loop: CASSRLDTEAFF. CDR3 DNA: TGTGCCAGCAGTCGACTGGACACTGAAGCTTTCTTT.

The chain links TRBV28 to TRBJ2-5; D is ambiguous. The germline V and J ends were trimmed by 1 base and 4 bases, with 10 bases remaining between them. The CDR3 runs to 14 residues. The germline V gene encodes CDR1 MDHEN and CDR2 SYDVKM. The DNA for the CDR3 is TGTGCCAGCAGTTTATTAGCCTGGGTAGAGACCCAGTACTTC. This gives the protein CASSLLAWVETQYF. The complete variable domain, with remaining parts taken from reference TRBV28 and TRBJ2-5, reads DVKVTQSSRYLVKRTGEKVFLECVQDMDHENMFWYRQDPGLGLRLIYFSYDVKMKEKGDIPEGYSVSREKKERFSLILESASTNQTSMYLCASSLLAWVETQYFGPGTRLLVL.

The chain's CDR3 is CASSSVRQGRGNQPQHF. CDR3 DNA: TGTGCCAGCAGTTCAGTACGACAGGGGCGGGGCAATCAGCCCCAGCATTTT. The V gene is TRBV27, the J gene TRBJ1-5, with TRBD1 matching over 8 bases. V lost 4 bases, J lost 2 bases, and 10 bases stayed unmatched. The germline V gene encodes CDR1 MNHEY and CDR2 SMNVEV (reference sequence). This CDR3 has 17 residues.

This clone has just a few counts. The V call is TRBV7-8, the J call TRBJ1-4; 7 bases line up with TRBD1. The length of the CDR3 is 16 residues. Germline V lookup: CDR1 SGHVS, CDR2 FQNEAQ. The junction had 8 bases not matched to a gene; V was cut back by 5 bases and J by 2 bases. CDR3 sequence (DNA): TGTGCCAGCAGCCGAGTTGGGGGACAGACTAATGAAAAACTGTTTTTT. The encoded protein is CASSRVGGQTNEKLFF.

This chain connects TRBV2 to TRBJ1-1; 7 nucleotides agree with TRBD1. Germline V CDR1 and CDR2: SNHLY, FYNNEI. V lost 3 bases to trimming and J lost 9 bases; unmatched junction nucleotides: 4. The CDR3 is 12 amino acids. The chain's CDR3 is CASSDRTGQAFF. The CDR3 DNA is TGTGCCAGCAGTGACAGGACAGGTCAAGCTTTCTTT. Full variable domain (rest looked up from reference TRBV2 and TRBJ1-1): EPEVTQTPSHQVTQMGQEVILRCVPISNHLYFYWYRQILGQKVEFLVSFYNNEISEKSEIFDDQFSVERPDGSNFTLKIRSTKLEDSAMYFCASSDRTGQAFFGQGTRLTVV.

The CDR3 DNA reads as TGTGCCACCAGTGATTTAGGGAGCCGGAGCTCCTACAATGAGCAGTTCTTC. Encoded protein: CATSDLGSRSSYNEQFF. The rearrangement joins TRBV24-1 to TRBJ2-1; the D gene is possibly TRBD2 (5 bases). CDR3 length: 17 amino acids. Germline assignment: CDR1 KGHDR and CDR2 SFDVKD. Trimming removed 1 base from V and 0 bases from J, with 12 bases in between.

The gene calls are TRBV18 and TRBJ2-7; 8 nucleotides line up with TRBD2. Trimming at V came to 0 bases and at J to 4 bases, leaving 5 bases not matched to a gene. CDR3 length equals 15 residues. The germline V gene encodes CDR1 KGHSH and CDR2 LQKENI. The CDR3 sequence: CASSPPVPSGYEQYF. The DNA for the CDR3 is TGTGCCAGCTCACCACCGGTTCCTAGCGGGTACGAGCAGTACTTC.

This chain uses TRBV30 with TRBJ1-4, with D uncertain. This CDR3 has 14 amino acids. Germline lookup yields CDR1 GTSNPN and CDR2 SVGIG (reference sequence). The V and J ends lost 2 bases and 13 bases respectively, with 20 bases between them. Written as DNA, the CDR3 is TGTGCCTGGAGTTATAGCCGGGCAGCCGGAGGACTGTTTTTT. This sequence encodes CAWSYSRAAGGLFF. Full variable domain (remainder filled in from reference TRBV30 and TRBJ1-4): SQTIHQWPATLVQPVGSPLSLECTVEGTSNPNLYWYRQAAGRGLQLLFYSVGIGQISSEVPQNLSASRPQDRQFILSSKKLLLSDSGFYLCAWSYSRAAGGLFFGSGTQLSVL.

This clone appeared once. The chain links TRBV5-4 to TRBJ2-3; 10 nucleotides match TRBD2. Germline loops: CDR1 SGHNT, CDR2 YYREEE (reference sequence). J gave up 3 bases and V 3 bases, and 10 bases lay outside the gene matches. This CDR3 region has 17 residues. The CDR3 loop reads CASSSGAPAGGTDTQYF. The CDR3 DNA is TGTGCCAGCAGCTCTGGCGCGCCAGCGGGAGGGACAGATACGCAGTATTTT. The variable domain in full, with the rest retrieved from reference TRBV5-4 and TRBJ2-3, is ETGVTQSPTHLIKTRGQQVTLRCSSQSGHNTVSWYQQALGQGPQFIFQYYREEENGRGNFPPRFSGLQFPNYSSELNVNALELDDSALYLCASSSGAPAGGTDTQYFGPGTRLTVL.

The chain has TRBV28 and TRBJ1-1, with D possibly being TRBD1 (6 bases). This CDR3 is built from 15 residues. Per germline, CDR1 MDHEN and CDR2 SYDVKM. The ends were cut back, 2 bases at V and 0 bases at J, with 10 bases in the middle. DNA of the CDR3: TGTGCCAGCAGTTTAGGGGGGGGCATGAACACTGAAGCTTTCTTT. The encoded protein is CASSLGGGMNTEAFF.

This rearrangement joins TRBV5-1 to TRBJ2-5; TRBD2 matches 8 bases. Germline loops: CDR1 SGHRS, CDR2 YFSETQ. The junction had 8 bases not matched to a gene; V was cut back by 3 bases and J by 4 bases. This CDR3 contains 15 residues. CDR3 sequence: CASSSSGRAGETQYF. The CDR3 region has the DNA TGCGCCAGCAGCTCCTCCGGGAGGGCCGGAGAGACCCAGTACTTC.

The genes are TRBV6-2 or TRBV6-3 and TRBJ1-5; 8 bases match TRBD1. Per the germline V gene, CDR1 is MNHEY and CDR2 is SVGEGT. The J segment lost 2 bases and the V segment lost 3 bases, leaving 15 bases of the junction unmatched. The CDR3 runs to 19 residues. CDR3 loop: CASSYGQGAVIGGNQPQHF. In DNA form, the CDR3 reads TGTGCCAGCAGTTATGGGCAGGGGGCGGTTATTGGGGGCAATCAGCCCCAGCATTTT.

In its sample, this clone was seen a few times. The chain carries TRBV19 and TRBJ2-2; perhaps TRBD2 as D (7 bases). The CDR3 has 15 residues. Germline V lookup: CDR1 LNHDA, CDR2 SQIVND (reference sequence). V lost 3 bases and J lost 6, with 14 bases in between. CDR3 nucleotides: TGTGCCAGTAGTATTACGGGGGGCAAGTCCGGGGAGCTGTTTTTT. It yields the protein CASSITGGKSGELFF.